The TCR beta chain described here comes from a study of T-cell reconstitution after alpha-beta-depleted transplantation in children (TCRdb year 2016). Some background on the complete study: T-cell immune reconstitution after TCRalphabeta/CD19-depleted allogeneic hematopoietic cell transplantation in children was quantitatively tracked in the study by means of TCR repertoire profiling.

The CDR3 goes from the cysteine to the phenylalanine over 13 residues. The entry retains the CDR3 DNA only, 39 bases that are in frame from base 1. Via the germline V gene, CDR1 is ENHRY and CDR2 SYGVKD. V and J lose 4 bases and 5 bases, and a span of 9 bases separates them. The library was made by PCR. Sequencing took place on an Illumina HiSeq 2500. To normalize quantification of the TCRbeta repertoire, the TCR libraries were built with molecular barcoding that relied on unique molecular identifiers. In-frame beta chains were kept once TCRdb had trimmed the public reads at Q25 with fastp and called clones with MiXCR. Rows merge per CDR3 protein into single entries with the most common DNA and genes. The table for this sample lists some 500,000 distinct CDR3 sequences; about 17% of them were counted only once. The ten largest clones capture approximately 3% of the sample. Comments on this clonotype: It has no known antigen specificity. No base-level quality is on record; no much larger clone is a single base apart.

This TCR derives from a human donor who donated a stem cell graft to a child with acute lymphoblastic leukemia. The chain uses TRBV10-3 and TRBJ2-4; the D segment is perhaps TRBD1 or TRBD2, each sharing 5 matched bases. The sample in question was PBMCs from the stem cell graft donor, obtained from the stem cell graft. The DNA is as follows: TGTGCCATCAGTGTGGGGACGGAAAACATTCAGTACTTC. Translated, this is CAISVGTENIQYF.